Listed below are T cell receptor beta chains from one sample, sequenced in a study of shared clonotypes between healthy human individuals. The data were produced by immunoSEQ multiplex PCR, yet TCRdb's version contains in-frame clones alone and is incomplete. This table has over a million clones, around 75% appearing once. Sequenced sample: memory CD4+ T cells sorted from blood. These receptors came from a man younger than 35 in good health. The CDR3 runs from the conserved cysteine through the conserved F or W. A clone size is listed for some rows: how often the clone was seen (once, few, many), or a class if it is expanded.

CASRAGTQGTDTQYF	NA	TRBV2
CASSPGGRGGSETQYF	NA	TRBV7-6
CASSRFYEQYF	NA	TRBV5-8
CAWSGQGVYDTF	few	TRBV30
CASSASQGTGELFF	NA	TRBV5-1
CASGTDRNTEAFF	NA	TRBV2
CASKEGQGGNQPQHF	few	TRBV5-1
CASSQALSETQYF	few	TRBV4-2
CAWNGQSSHGYTF	NA	TRBV30
CARSLDLDPYEQYF	NA	TRBV7-5
CASSPSGSTDTQYF	NA	TRBV6-5
CASSQQNTGELFF	NA	TRBV14
CASSRLQGGVTEAFF	NA	TRBV6-5
CASKGHLDYEQYF	NA	TRBV5-4
CASSFTGDREQFF	once	TRBV5-4
CASSPGQGNGETQYF	few	TRBV6-4
CASSQEVTLAGWDEQFF	NA	TRBV4-1
CASSPQSGDFGYTF	NA	TRBV7-9
CASSIGGQGASSSYEQYF	few	TRBV19